A single sample gave rise to the 27 T cell receptor beta chains below, sequenced in a study of immune evolution from preneoplasia to lung adenocarcinoma. Sequencing was performed with immunoSEQ multiplex PCR; in TCRdb, only in-frame clones are kept and a portion is missing. The sample consists of approximately 3,500 clones, under 60% of them appearing once. The specimen was FFPE normal lung tissue adjacent to the tumor. The origin of the receptors is a person aged 45-65 years with lung adenocarcinoma.

Turning to this clone: An end of the junction differs from the germline gene, which may be a read error. The chain joins TRBV7-7 to TRBJ2-7; D is possibly TRBD1 (5 bases). CDR3 length: 14 amino acids. Germline CDR1 reads SSHAT; CDR2 reads FNYEAQ (reference sequence). The CDR3 DNA sequence: TGTGCTAGCAGCTTAGCTACAGGTCACTACGAGCAGTACTTC. Residues: CASSLATGHYEQYF.

The chain uses TRBV5-1 and TRBJ2-7; TRBD2 matches 10 bases. Germline V gives CDR1 SGHRS, CDR2 YFSETQ. J was trimmed by 3 bases and V by 5 bases; bases with no gene match: 2. The CDR3 has 13 residues. CDR3 sequence (DNA): TGCGCCAGCAGTACTAGCGGGGACTACGAGCAGTACTTC. Amino acid sequence: CASSTSGDYEQYF.

This chain joins TRBV11-2 and TRBJ2-7; TRBD2 agrees at 7 bases. Germline trimming cut 4 bases from V and 5 bases from J; bases unmatched to any gene: 8. Germline assignment: CDR1 SGHAT and CDR2 FQNNGV. The CDR3 spans 14 residues. CDR3 in amino acids: CASSSGTTGDEQYF. The CDR3 DNA sequence: TGTGCCAGCAGCTCCGGGACTACGGGAGACGAGCAGTACTTC.

This clone appeared a few times. The chain combines TRBV11-2 with TRBJ2-5, with D possibly matching TRBD1 (9 bases). V lost 5 bases and J 4 bases, leaving 23 bases between the germline ends. Germline CDR1 reads SGHAT; CDR2 reads FQNNGV. This CDR3 is 17 amino acids long. The CDR3 here is CASSPQGAGGRGETQYF. As DNA, the CDR3 is TGTGCCAGCAGCCCACAGGGGGCGGGGGGCCGGGGAGAGACCCAGTACTTC.

This chain's CDR3 is CAWKGGVERGNIQYF. For the CDR3, the DNA is TGTGCCTGGAAAGGCGGGGTGGAACGGGGGAACATTCAGTACTTC. The V and J genes are TRBV30 and TRBJ2-4; weak D call: TRBD2 (6 bases). In germline, CDR1 is GTSNPN, CDR2 SVGIG (reference sequence). This CDR3 contains 15 residues. V lost 4 bases and J lost 7, with 20 bases in between. Looking up the rest from reference TRBV30 and TRBJ2-4 gives the full variable domain: SQTIHQWPATLVQPVGSPLSLECTVEGTSNPNLYWYRQAAGRGLQLLFYSVGIGQISSEVPQNLSASRPQDRQFILSSKKLLLSDSGFYLCAWKGGVERGNIQYFGAGTRLSVL.

The count of this clone is one. The chain joins TRBV5-6 to TRBJ2-7, with 9 positions matching TRBD2. This CDR3 spans 17 amino acids. V lost 2 bases to trimming and J lost 1 base; unmatched junction nucleotides: 10. CDR1 and CDR2 from the germline V gene are SGHDT and YYEEEE. This CDR3 is CASSLRLAGIESYEQYF. CDR3 in DNA: TGTGCCAGCAGCTTAAGGCTAGCGGGAATCGAGTCCTACGAGCAGTACTTC. The full variable domain, in which reference TRBV5-6 and TRBJ2-7 provide the parts outside the CDR3, is DAGVTQSPTHLIKTRGQQVTLRCSPKSGHDTVSWYQQALGQGPQFIFQYYEEEERQRGNFPDRFSGHQFPNYSSELNVNALLLGDSALYLCASSLRLAGIESYEQYFGPGTRLTVT.

The chain has TRBV28 and TRBJ2-4; D is ambiguous. The V and J ends lost 3 bases and 10 bases respectively, with 7 bases between them. Germline V gives CDR1 MDHEN, CDR2 SYDVKM. This CDR3 has 11 residues. CDR3 sequence reads: CASSFSRIQYF. CDR3 coding DNA: TGTGCCAGCAGTTTTTCTAGGATTCAGTACTTC. The full variable domain, in which reference TRBV28 and TRBJ2-4 provide the parts outside the CDR3, is DVKVTQSSRYLVKRTGEKVFLECVQDMDHENMFWYRQDPGLGLRLIYFSYDVKMKEKGDIPEGYSVSREKKERFSLILESASTNQTSMYLCASSFSRIQYFGAGTRLSVL.

This clone showed up just a few times. This rearrangement joins TRBV11-2 to TRBJ1-1; D is unclear. CDR3 size: 15 residues. V was clipped by 0 bases and J by 0 bases, with 8 bases between them. The V gene's germline CDR1 is SGHAT and CDR2 FQNNGV. CDR3 DNA sequence: TGTGCCAGCAGCTTAGAGTCGGATTTGAACACTGAAGCTTTCTTT. Translated, it gives CASSLESDLNTEAFF.

The rearrangement joins TRBV2 to TRBJ2-7; D ambiguous. The CDR3 contains 11 residues. Germline values: CDR1 SNHLY, CDR2 FYNNEI. Trimming pared 5 bases from V and 7 bases from J, leaving 9 bases between. The CDR3 coding sequence is TGTGCCAGCAGTACAGAAGATGAGCAGTACTTC. It is translated as CASSTEDEQYF.

The rearrangement links TRBV5-1 to TRBJ2-7, with D tentatively TRBD1 or TRBD2 (5 bases each). CDR3 length: 13 amino acids. CDR1 and CDR2 (germline): SGHRS, YFSETQ. Trimming shortened V by 3 bases and J by 1 base, and 8 bases separated the two germline ends. Here the CDR3 DNA reads TGCGCCAGCAGCTGGGACGGATCCTACGAGCAGTACTTC. Translated: CASSWDGSYEQYF.

The V gene is TRBV2, the J gene TRBJ2-5; 12 positions match TRBD2. The trim removed 7 bases at V and 5 bases at J, leaving 5 bases unmatched. CDR1 is SNHLY, CDR2 FYNNEI, per germline. This CDR3 is built from 14 residues. For the CDR3, the DNA is TGTGCCAGCACTAGCGGGGGGGCCGGGGAGACCCAGTACTTC. It specifies CASTSGGAGETQYF.

The rearrangement uses TRBV11-2 and TRBJ2-6; D perhaps matches TRBD1 (6 bases). V was clipped by 4 bases and J by 10 bases, with 20 bases between them. The CDR3 runs 16 residues. CDR1 and CDR2 from the germline V gene are SGHAT and FQNNGV. CDR3 nucleotide sequence: TGTGCCAGCAGCTATACCCCTCGACAGGCCGATAACGTCCTGACTTTC. Translated: CASSYTPRQADNVLTF.

In its sample, this clone was seen once. This chain links TRBV5-4 with TRBJ2-1; possible D gene TRBD2, 6 bases. Per the germline V gene, CDR1 is SGHNT and CDR2 is YYREEE (reference sequence). Trimming took off 4 bases at V and 5 bases at J, with 16 bases between the two ends. The CDR3 consists of 15 residues. CDR3 sequence reads: CASSTIERADNEQFF. The CDR3 DNA sequence: TGTGCCAGCAGCACAATTGAGCGGGCCGACAATGAGCAGTTCTTC.

This clone was recorded a few times. This rearrangement joins TRBV28 to TRBJ1-2; unclear D gene. The CDR3 length is 14 residues. The V gene's germline CDR1 is MDHEN and CDR2 SYDVKM. Trimming took off 6 bases at V and 2 bases at J, with 13 bases between the two ends. Here the CDR3 DNA reads TGTGCCAGCAGGGCGGGGAATCAAAACTATGGCTACACCTTC. This codes for CASRAGNQNYGYTF.

This clone was picked up a small number of times. The V call is TRBV27, the J call TRBJ1-2; 10 bases map to TRBD1. The germline CDR1 and CDR2 sequences are MNHEY and SMNVEV (reference sequence). The ends lost 5 bases at V and 3 bases at J; junction bases unmatched: 9. CDR3 length: 16 residues. CDR3 coding DNA: TGTGCCAGCAGTCCGAATATAGGACAGGGGGACTATGGCTACACCTTC. This codes for CASSPNIGQGDYGYTF.

This clone appeared a few times. Compared with germline, one end of the junction differs, possibly owing to a read error. The chain has TRBV2 and TRBJ2-7; TRBD1 is a possible D gene (5 bases). This CDR3 has 11 amino acids. The germline CDR1 and CDR2 sequences are SNHLY and FYNNEI. The CDR3 here is CASTERGEQYF. The CDR3, as DNA: TGTGCCAGCACTGAAAGGGGAGAGCAGTACTTC.

This chain joins TRBV6-5 and TRBJ1-2; D may be TRBD1 (5 bases). V lost 5 bases and J lost 1, with 14 bases in between. The germline V gene encodes CDR1 MNHEY and CDR2 SVGAGI. CDR3 length equals 15 residues. The CDR3 protein is CASSPGGGGNYGYTF. CDR3 coding DNA: TGTGCCAGCAGTCCGGGGGGTGGGGGTAACTATGGCTACACCTTC.

The genes are TRBV5-6 and TRBJ2-1, with D tentatively TRBD2 (6 bases). V shed 4 bases and J shed 8 bases, with 19 bases lying between them. The V gene's germline CDR1 is SGHDT and CDR2 YYEEEE. The length of the CDR3 is 15 residues. The CDR3 spells CASSRRLGGKDEQFF. The CDR3 bases are TGTGCCAGCAGCCGGAGACTAGGAGGTAAGGATGAGCAGTTCTTC.

This chain uses TRBV30 with TRBJ1-3; D is unresolved. V lost 7 bases to trimming and J lost 0 bases, with 13 bases between them. CDR3 length: 14 residues. Germline assignment: CDR1 GTSNPN and CDR2 SVGIG (reference sequence). The DNA for the CDR3 is TGTGCCTACTCCGACATAACCTCTGGAAACACCATATATTTT. Translating gives CAYSDITSGNTIYF.

This chain connects TRBV6-1 to TRBJ1-1; 8 bases match TRBD1. V shed 3 bases and J 6 bases; nucleotides not matched to a gene: 3. Germline V gene sequence: CDR1 MNHNS, CDR2 SASEGT. The CDR3 is 13 residues long. For the CDR3, the DNA is TGTGCCAGCAGTGACAGGGGGCGTTCTGAAGCTTTCTTT. Translation gives CASSDRGRSEAFF.

This chain joins TRBV9 and TRBJ2-3; D is possibly TRBD1 (6 bases). Trimming removed 0 bases from V and 0 bases from J, with 8 bases in between. This CDR3 has 15 amino acids. Per the germline V gene, CDR1 is SGDLS and CDR2 is YYNGEE. The chain's CDR3 is CASSVGQASTDTQYF. CDR3 in DNA: TGTGCCAGCAGCGTAGGACAGGCTAGCACAGATACGCAGTATTTT. The entire variable domain, with the rest obtained from reference TRBV9 and TRBJ2-3, is as follows: DSGVTQTPKHLITATGQRVTLRCSPRSGDLSVYWYQQSLDQGLQFLIQYYNGEERAKGNILERFSAQQFPDLHSELNLSSLELGDSALYFCASSVGQASTDTQYFGPGTRLTVL.

The gene calls are TRBV6-5 and TRBJ2-7; a possible D gene is TRBD1 (5 bases). Germline-derived CDR1 and CDR2 are MNHEY and SVGAGI. With 0 bases removed from V and 7 bases from J, the gap between germline ends came to 10 bases. This CDR3 is 13 amino acids long. The CDR3 loop reads CASSYSQGLEQYF. CDR3 nucleotide sequence: TGTGCCAGCAGTTACTCGCAGGGTTTGGAGCAGTACTTC.

This chain connects TRBV16 to TRBJ2-7; 12 bases agree with TRBD1. Germline CDR1 reads KGHSY; CDR2 reads FQNENV. This CDR3 contains 15 residues. V was pared by 4 bases and J by 7 bases, with 8 bases of the junction left unmatched. CDR3 sequence (DNA): TGTGCCAGCAGCCCAACCGGGACAGGGGGCCATGAGCAGTACTTC. Protein sequence: CASSPTGTGGHEQYF.

This clone was observed a handful of times. CDR3 in amino acids: CASSLEWNRGDYGYTF. CDR3 coding DNA: TGTGCCAGCAGCTTGGAGTGGAACAGGGGTGACTATGGCTACACCTTC. The gene calls are TRBV5-6 and TRBJ1-2; 7 nucleotides line up with TRBD1. The CDR3 has 16 amino acids. Trimming removed 0 bases from V and 3 bases from J; junction bases left unmatched: 8. Germline CDR1 SGHDT, CDR2 YYEEEE.

V gene TRBV5-1 combines with J gene TRBJ1-1, with 8 bases that match TRBD1. The CDR3 has 12 amino acids. J lost 11 bases, V lost 2 bases, and 5 bases had no gene match. The germline CDR1 and CDR2 sequences are SGHRS and YFSETQ. The CDR3 protein is CASSFDRGEAFF. The CDR3 DNA reads TGCGCCAGCAGCTTTGACAGGGGAGAGGCTTTCTTT.

This clone was seen more than once but under ten times. This chain uses TRBV18 with TRBJ2-1; a possible D gene is TRBD2 (5 bases). Trimming removed 1 base at V and 0 bases at J, with 10 bases between. The germline gives CDR1 KGHSH, CDR2 LQKENI. The CDR3 contains 16 residues. DNA for the CDR3: TGTGCCAGCTCACCACAGACTGGGAGCTCCTACAATGAGCAGTTCTTC. Residues: CASSPQTGSSYNEQFF.

This clone was observed a single time. A much more abundant neighbour one base away suggests this may be a read error. This chain connects TRBV6-4 to TRBJ2-2; D might be TRBD1 (5 bases). Germline V lookup: CDR1 MRHNA, CDR2 SNTAGT. V was pared by 6 bases and J by 1 base, with 9 bases between. This CDR3 spans 14 amino acids. CDR3 region: CASSPGQNTGELFF. As DNA, the CDR3 is TGTGCCAGCAGCCCCGGACAGAACACCGGGGAGCTGTTTTTT.